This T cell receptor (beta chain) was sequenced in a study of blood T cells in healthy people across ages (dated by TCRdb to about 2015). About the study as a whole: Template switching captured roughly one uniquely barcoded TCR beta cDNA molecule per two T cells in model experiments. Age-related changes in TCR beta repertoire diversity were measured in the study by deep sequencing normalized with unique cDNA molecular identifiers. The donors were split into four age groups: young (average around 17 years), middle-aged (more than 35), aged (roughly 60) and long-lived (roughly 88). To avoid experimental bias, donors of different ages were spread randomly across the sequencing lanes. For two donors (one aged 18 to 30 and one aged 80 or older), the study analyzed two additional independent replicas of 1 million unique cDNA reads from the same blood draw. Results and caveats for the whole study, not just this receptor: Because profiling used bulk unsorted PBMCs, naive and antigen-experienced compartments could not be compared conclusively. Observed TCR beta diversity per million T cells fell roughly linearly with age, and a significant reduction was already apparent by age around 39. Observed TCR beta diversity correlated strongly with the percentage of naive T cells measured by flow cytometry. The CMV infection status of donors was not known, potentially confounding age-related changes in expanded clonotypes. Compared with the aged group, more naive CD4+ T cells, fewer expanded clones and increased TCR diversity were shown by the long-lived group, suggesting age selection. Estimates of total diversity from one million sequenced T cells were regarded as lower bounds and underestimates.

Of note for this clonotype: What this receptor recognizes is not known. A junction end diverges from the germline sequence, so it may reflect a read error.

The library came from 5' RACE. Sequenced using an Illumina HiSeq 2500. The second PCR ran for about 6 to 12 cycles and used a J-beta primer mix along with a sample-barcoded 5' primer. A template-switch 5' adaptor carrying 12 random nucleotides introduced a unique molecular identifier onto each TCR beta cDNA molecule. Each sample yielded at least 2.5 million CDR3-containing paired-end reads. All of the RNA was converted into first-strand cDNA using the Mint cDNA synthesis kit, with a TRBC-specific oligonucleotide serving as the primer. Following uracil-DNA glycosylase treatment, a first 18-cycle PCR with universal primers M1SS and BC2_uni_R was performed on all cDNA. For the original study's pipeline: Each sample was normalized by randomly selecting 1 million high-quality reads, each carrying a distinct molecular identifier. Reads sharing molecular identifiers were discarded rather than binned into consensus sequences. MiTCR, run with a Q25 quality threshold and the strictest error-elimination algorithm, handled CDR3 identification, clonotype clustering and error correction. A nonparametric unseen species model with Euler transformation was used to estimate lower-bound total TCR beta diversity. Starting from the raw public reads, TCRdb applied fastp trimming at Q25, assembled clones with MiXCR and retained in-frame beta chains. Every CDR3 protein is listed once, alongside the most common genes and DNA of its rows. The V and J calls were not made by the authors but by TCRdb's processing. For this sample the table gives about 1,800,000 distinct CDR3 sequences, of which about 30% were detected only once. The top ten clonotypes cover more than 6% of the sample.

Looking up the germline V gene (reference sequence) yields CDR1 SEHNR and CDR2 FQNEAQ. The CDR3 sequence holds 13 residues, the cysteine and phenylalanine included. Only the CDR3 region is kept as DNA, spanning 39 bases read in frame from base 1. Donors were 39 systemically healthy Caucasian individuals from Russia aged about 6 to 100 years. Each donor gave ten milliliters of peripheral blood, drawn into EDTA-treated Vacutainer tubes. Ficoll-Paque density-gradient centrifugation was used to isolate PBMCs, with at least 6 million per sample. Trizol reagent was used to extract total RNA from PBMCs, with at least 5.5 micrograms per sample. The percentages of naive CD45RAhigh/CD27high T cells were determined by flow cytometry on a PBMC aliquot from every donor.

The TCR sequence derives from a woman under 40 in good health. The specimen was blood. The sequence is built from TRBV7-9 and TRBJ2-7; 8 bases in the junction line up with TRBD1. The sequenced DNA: TGTGCCAGCAGCTCGGACAGGGCTTACGGGCAGTACTTC. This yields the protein CASSSDRAYGQYF.